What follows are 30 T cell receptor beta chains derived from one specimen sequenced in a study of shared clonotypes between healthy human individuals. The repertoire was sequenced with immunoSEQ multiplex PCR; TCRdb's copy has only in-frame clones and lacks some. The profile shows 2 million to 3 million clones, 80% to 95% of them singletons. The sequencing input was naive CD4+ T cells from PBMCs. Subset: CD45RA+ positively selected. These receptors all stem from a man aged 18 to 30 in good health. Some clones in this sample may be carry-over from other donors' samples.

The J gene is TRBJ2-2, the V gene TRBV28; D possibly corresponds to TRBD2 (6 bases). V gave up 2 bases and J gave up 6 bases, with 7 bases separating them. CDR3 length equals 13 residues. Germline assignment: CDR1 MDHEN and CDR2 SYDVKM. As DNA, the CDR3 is TGTGCCAGCAGTTTACCGGGGGCCGGGGAGCTGTTTTTT. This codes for CASSLPGAGELFF.

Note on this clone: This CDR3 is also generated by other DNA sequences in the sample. The CDR3 loop reads CASSLDPGSTDTQYF. In nucleotides, the CDR3 is TGCGCCAGCAGCTTGGACCCGGGTAGCACAGATACGCAGTATTTT. The chain uses TRBV5-1 and TRBJ2-3; no clear D gene. This CDR3 is built from 15 residues. Germline assignment: CDR1 SGHRS and CDR2 YFSETQ. Trimming shortened V by 0 bases and J by 0 bases, and 8 bases separated the two germline ends.

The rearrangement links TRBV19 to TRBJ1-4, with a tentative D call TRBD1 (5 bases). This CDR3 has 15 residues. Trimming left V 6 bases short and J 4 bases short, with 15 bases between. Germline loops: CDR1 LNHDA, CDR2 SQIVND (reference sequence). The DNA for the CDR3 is TGTGCCAGTAGGCGACAGATCCTCATTAATGAAAAACTGTTTTTT. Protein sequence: CASRRQILINEKLFF.

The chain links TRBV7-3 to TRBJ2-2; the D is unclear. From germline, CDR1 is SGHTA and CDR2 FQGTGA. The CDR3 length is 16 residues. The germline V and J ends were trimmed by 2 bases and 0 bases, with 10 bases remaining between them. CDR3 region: CASSLSFTTNTGELFF. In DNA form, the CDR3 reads TGTGCCAGCAGCTTATCTTTCACGACGAACACCGGGGAGCTGTTTTTT.

The CDR3 protein is CASSPWGDRGRWSYGYTF. In DNA, the CDR3 is TGCGCCAGCAGCCCATGGGGCGACAGGGGGCGATGGTCCTATGGCTACACCTTC. The chain carries TRBV5-1 and TRBJ1-2, with TRBD1 matching over 10 bases. J was trimmed by 4 bases and V by 4 bases; bases with no gene match: 16. This CDR3 comprises 18 residues. CDR1 is SGHRS and CDR2 is YFSETQ in the germline V gene. The full variable domain, rest sourced from reference TRBV5-1 and TRBJ1-2, is KAGVTQTPRYLIKTRGQQVTLSCSPISGHRSVSWYQQTPGQGLQFLFEYFSETQRNKGNFPGRFSGRQFSNSRSEMNVSTLELGDSALYLCASSPWGDRGRWSYGYTFGSGTRLTVV.

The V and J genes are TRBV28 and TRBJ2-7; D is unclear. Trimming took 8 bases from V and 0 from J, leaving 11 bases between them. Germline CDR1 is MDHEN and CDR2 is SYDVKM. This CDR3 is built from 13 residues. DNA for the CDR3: TGTGCCAGCGGGCCAGGAAGCTCCTACGAGCAGTACTTC. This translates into CASGPGSSYEQYF.

CDR3 DNA: TGTGCCAGCAGTTGGGACTTGAGACGTGGCTACACCTTC. It encodes CASSWDLRRGYTF. V gene TRBV6-5 combines with J gene TRBJ1-2; a possible D gene is TRBD1 (5 bases). The CDR3 runs 13 residues. Deletions cut 4 bases from V and 7 bases from J, with 13 bases between. Per the germline V gene, CDR1 is MNHEY and CDR2 is SVGAGI.

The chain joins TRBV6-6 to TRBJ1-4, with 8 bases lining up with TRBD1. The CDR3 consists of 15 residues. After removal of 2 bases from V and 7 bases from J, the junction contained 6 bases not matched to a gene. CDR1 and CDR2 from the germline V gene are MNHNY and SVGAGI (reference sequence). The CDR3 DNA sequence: TGTGCCAGCAGTTACATGGGACAGGCGCTTGAAAAACTGTTTTTT. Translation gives CASSYMGQALEKLFF.

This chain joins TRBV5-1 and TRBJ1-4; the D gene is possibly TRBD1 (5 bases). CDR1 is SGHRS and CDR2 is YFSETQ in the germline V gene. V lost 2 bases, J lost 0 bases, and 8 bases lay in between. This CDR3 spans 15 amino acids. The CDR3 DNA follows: TGCGCCAGCAGCTTTGGGGCACCAACTAATGAAAAACTGTTTTTT. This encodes CASSFGAPTNEKLFF.

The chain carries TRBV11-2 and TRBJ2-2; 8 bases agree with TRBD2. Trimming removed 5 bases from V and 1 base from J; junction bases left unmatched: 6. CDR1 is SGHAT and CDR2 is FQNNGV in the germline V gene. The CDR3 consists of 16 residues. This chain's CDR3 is CASSPREGGNTGELFF. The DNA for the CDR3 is TGTGCCAGCAGCCCCCGGGAGGGAGGGAACACCGGGGAGCTGTTTTTT. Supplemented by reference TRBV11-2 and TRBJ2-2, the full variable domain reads EAGVAQSPRYKIIEKRQSVAFWCNPISGHATLYWYQQILGQGPKLLIQFQNNGVVDDSQLPKDRFSAERLKGVDSTLKIQPAKLEDSAVYLCASSPREGGNTGELFFGEGSRLTVL.

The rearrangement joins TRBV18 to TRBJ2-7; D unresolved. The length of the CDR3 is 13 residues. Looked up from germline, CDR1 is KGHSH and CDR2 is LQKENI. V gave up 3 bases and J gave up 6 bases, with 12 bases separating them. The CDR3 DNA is TGTGCCAGCTCACCTGGCCGGACGGGCGAGCAGTACTTC. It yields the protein CASSPGRTGEQYF.

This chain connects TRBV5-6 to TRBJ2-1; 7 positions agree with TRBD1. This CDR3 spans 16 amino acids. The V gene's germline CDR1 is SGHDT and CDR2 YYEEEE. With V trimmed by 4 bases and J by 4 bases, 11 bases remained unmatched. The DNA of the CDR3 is TGTGCCAGCAGCGCAGCCGGGACAGACGCTTACAATGAGCAGTTCTTC. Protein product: CASSAAGTDAYNEQFF.

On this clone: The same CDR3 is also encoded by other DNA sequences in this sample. The CDR3 is CASSPGLYNEQFF. CDR3 nucleotide sequence: TGTGCCAGCTCACCGGGCTTATACAATGAGCAGTTCTTC. The chain recombines TRBV18 with TRBJ2-1; D is undetermined. Trimming cost V 3 bases and J 4 bases, with 7 bases left between them. The CDR3 has 13 amino acids. The germline CDR1 and CDR2 sequences are KGHSH and LQKENI.

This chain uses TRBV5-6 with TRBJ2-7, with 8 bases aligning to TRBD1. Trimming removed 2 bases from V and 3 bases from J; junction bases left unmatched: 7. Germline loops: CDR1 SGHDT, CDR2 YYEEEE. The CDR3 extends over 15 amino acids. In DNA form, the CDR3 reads TGTGCCAGCAGCTTAAGGACAGGGACGGGCTACGAGCAGTACTTC. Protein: CASSLRTGTGYEQYF.

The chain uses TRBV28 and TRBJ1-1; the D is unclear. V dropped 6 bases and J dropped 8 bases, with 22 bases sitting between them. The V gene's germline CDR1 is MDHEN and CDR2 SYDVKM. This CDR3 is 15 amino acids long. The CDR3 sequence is CASSPASDGLWEAFF. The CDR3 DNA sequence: TGTGCCAGCAGCCCGGCATCGGACGGTCTATGGGAAGCTTTCTTT.

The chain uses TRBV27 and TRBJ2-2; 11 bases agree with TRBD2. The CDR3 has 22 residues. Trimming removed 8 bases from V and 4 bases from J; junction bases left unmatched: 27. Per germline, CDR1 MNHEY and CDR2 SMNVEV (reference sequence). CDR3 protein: CASSGDRRLGTSGRLSTGELFF. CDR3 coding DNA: TGTGCCAGCTCCGGGGACAGACGACTGGGGACTAGCGGAAGGTTAAGCACCGGGGAGCTGTTTTTT.

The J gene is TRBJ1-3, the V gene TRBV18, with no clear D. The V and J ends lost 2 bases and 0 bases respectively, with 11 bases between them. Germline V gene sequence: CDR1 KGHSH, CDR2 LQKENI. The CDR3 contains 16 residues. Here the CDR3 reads CASSPTAALSGNTIYF. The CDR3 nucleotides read TGTGCCAGCTCACCAACGGCAGCTCTCTCTGGAAACACCATATATTTT.

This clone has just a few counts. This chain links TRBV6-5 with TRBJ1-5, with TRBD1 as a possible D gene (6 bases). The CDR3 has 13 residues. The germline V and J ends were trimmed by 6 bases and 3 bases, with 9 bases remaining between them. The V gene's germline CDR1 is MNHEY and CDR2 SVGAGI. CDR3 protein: CASRDRLNQPQHF. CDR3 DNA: TGTGCCAGCAGAGACAGGCTCAATCAGCCCCAGCATTTT.

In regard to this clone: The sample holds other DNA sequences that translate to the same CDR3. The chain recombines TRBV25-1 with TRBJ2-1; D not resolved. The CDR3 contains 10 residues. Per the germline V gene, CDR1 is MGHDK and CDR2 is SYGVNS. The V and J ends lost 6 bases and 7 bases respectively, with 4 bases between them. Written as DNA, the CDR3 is TGTGCCAGCAGCCGGAATGAGCAGTTCTTC. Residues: CASSRNEQFF.

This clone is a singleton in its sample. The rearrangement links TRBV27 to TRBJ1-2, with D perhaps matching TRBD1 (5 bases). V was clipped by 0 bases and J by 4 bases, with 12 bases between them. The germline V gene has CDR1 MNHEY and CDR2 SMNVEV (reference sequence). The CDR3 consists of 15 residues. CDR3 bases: TGTGCCAGCAGTTTATCGCCCCGACAGTCCTATGGCTACACCTTC. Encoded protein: CASSLSPRQSYGYTF.

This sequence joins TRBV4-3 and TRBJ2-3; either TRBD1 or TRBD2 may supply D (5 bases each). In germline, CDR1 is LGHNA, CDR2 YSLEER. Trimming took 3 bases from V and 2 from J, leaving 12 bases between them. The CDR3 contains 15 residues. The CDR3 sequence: CASSQGDGYTDTQYF. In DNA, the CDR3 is TGCGCCAGCAGCCAGGGGGACGGATACACAGATACGCAGTATTTT.

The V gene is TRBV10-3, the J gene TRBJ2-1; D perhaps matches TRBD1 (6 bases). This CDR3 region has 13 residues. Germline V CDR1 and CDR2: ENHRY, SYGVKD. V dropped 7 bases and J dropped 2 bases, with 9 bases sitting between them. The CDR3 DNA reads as TGTGCCATCAAACAGGGAACCTACAATGAGCAGTTCTTC. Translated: CAIKQGTYNEQFF.

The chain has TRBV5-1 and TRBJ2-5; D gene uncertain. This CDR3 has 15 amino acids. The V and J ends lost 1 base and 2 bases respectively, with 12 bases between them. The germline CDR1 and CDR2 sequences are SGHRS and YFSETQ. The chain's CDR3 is CASSLRQYVQETQYF. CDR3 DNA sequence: TGCGCCAGCAGCTTGAGGCAGTATGTACAAGAGACCCAGTACTTC.

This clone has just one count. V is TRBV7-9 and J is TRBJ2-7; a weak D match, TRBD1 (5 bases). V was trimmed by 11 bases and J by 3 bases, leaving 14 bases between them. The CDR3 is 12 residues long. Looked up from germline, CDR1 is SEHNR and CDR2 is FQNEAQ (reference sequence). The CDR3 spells CASRQGIYEQYF. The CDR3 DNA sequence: TGTGCCTCCAGGCAGGGAATCTACGAGCAGTACTTC.

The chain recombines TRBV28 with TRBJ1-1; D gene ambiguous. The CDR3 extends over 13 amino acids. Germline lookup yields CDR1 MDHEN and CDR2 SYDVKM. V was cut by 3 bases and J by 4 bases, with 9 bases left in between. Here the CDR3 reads CASSLPHVTEAFF. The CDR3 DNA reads TGTGCCAGCAGTTTGCCTCACGTCACTGAAGCTTTCTTT.

CDR3 residues: CASRPDRVAAGNTIYF. The CDR3 coding sequence is TGTGCCAGTAGGCCTGACAGGGTGGCAGCTGGAAACACCATATATTTT. V and J are TRBV19 and TRBJ1-3; TRBD1 aligns across 7 bases. Germline V gives CDR1 LNHDA, CDR2 SQIVND (reference sequence). The ends lost 6 bases at V and 2 bases at J; junction bases unmatched: 10. This CDR3 has 16 residues.

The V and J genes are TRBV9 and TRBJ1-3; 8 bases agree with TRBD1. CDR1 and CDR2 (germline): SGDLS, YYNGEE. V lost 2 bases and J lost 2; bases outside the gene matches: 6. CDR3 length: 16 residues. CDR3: CASSVTGQGTGNTIYF. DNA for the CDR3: TGTGCCAGCAGCGTTACCGGACAGGGAACTGGAAACACCATATATTTT.

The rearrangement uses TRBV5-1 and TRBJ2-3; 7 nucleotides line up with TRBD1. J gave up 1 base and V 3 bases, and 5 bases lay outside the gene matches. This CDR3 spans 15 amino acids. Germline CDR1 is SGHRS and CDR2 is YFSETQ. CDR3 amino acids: CASSSQGQGTDTQYF. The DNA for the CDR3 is TGCGCCAGCAGCTCACAAGGACAGGGCACAGATACGCAGTATTTT.

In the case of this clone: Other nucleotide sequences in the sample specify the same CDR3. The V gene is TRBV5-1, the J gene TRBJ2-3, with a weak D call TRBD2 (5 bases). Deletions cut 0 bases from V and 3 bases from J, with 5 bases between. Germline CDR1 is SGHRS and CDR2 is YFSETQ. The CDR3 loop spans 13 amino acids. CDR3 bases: TGCGCCAGCAGCTTGGCGGGGACAGATACGCAGTATTTT. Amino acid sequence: CASSLAGTDTQYF. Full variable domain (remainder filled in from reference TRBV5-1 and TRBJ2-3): KAGVTQTPRYLIKTRGQQVTLSCSPISGHRSVSWYQQTPGQGLQFLFEYFSETQRNKGNFPGRFSGRQFSNSRSEMNVSTLELGDSALYLCASSLAGTDTQYFGPGTRLTVL.

CDR3 sequence: CASSGGMRSDTQYF. The CDR3 DNA is TGTGCCAGCTCGGGCGGGATGAGATCAGATACGCAGTATTTT. The V gene is TRBV18, the J gene TRBJ2-3; the D gene is possibly TRBD2 (6 bases). Trimming took off 6 bases at V and 4 bases at J, with 14 bases between the two ends. This CDR3 is 14 amino acids long. The germline V gene encodes CDR1 KGHSH and CDR2 LQKENI.